This TCR beta chain was captured in a study of cytotoxic CD8 clonotypes in ibrutinib-treated CLL. Study background: Partial responses totalled approximately 25 and complete responses 2; after median around 72 months, about 15 remained remitted and approximately twelve progressed. The sample average was approximately 260,000 productive templates and roughly 94,000 productive rearrangements. Study-level findings and limits: Baseline clonality, above age-matched healthy donor levels, tracked circulating CD8+ T-cell counts. Clonality increased at ibrutinib response, then returned toward baseline at progression.

V was trimmed by 0 bases and J by 6 bases, leaving 13 bases between them. Germline CDR1 and CDR2: SGHRS and YFSETQ. The CDR3 consists of 14 residues. As concerns this clone: Antigen specificity is unknown.

Assay: immunoSEQ multiplex PCR; the TCRdb copy retains only in-frame clones and omits some. The table records fewer than 200,000 clones, approximately 80% of them present only once. This TCR came from a human donor with chronic lymphocytic leukemia. The chain combines TRBV5-1 with TRBJ2-7; D unclear. Sequenced material: PBMCs, taken after 24 months of ibrutinib treatment. CDR3 nucleotides: TGCGCCAGCAGCTTGGCCCCGGCTATCTCCGAGCAGTACTTC. Protein product: CASSLAPAISEQYF.